This T cell receptor beta chain is from a study of monozygotic twins with inflammatory bowel disease. TCRdb reprocessed the 5' RACE reads and keeps a single row for each CDR3 protein, giving no DNA. Its listing shows some 440,000 distinct CDR3 sequences. The germline V gene encodes CDR1 LGHDT and CDR2 YNNKEL (reference sequence). CDR3 length equals 17 residues. From whole blood, total RNA was isolated without any sorting of T cells. V is TRBV3-1 and J is TRBJ2-4; the D call from TCRdb, TRBD2, cannot be confirmed without DNA. This sequence was found in a human donor with ulcerative colitis or Crohn's disease, or a healthy co-twin of an affected twin (not recorded which). The sample comprised blood. The CDR3 loop is CASSPVLLAVAKNIQYF.